These 8 T cell receptor beta chains share one sample of origin, sequenced in a study of blood T cells in healthy people across ages. Combining a sample-barcoded 5' primer with a J-beta primer mix, a second PCR ran for roughly 6 to 12 cycles. TCRdb analysed the 5' RACE reads with MiXCR anew, one entry per CDR3 protein. Among roughly 800,000 distinct CDR3 sequences, around 24% were seen once, and the ten largest hold about 3%. The same sample was also used in a study of T cells of mothers and their children.

Sequencing used blood. These TCRs come from a boy younger than 18 in good health.

This sequence joins TRBV6-2 or TRBV6-3 and TRBJ2-7, with TRBD1 as a possible D gene (6 bases). Germline values: CDR1 MNHEY, CDR2 SVGEGT. This CDR3 has 14 residues. V dropped 2 bases and J dropped 2 bases, with 10 bases sitting between them. CDR3 amino acids: CASSYPTGTYEQYF. The CDR3 DNA follows: TGTGCCAGCAGTTACCCTACAGGGACCTACGAGCAGTACTTC.

The chain uses TRBV5-1 and TRBJ2-5, with TRBD1 as a possible D gene (5 bases). CDR1 SGHRS and CDR2 YFSETQ come from the germline V gene. The V end lost 6 bases, the J end lost 5 bases, and 14 bases lay between the germline ends. The CDR3 contains 13 residues. The CDR3 sequence: CASNSQGGETQYF. DNA for the CDR3: TGCGCCAGCAACTCCCAGGGTGGGGAGACCCAGTACTTC.

The gene calls are TRBV16 and TRBJ2-1; tentatively, D is TRBD2 (6 bases). The CDR3 length is 16 residues. Looked up from germline, CDR1 is KGHSY and CDR2 is FQNENV. V lost 6 bases and J 4 bases, leaving 19 bases between the germline ends. CDR3 sequence: CASSQEGRWSYNEQFF. The DNA of the CDR3 is TGTGCCAGCAGTCAGGAGGGCAGGTGGTCATACAATGAGCAGTTCTTC.

This clonotype was seen a handful of times. This chain connects TRBV5-1 to TRBJ2-6; TRBD1 is a possible D gene (6 bases). CDR3 length equals 16 residues. Germline lookup yields CDR1 SGHRS and CDR2 YFSETQ. Trimming shortened V by 5 bases and J by 0 bases, and 12 bases separated the two germline ends. The CDR3 nucleotides read TGCGCCAGCAGACAGGACAGTAGCTCTGGGGCCAACGTCCTGACTTTC. Its translation is CASRQDSSSGANVLTF.

As concerns this clonotype: A junction end diverges from the germline sequence, so it may reflect a read error. CDR3 DNA: TGTAGTGCTAGAGATCGGGCAGCGGGGGGACACAATGAGCAGTTCTTC. This codes for CSARDRAAGGHNEQFF. V gene TRBV20-1 combines with J gene TRBJ2-7; 9 bases are shared with TRBD2. With the DNA end fitting TRBJ2-1 better, the J assignment may be wrong. CDR1 is DFQATT, CDR2 SNEGSKA, per germline (reference sequence). The CDR3 runs to 16 residues.

The chain has TRBV25-1 and TRBJ2-5; a possible D gene is TRBD1 (7 bases). Near its end, the DNA agrees better with TRBJ2-1, so the J call may be wrong. Germline CDR1 is MGHDK and CDR2 is SYGVNS. The CDR3 is made up of 13 amino acids. CDR3 coding DNA: TGTGCCAGCAGTGGGGACTCCAGGGGGGAGCAGTTCTTC. It translates to CASSGDSRGEQFF.

This chain uses TRBV20-1 with TRBJ2-5; 12 bases match TRBD2. CDR1 is DFQATT and CDR2 is SNEGSKA in the germline V gene (reference sequence). The CDR3 spans 15 residues. The J segment lost 3 bases and the V segment lost 0 bases, leaving 2 bases of the junction unmatched. Here the CDR3 reads CSARDASGGEETQYF. As DNA, the CDR3 is TGCAGTGCTAGAGACGCTAGCGGGGGGGAAGAGACCCAGTACTTC.

In this sample, this clonotype turned up a few times. This chain links TRBV12-3 or TRBV12-4 with TRBJ2-1; 7 nucleotides line up with TRBD1. The last part of the DNA fits TRBJ2-5 better; the J call may be wrong. The CDR3 is 15 residues long. The CDR3 nucleotides read TGTGCCAGCAGTTTAAACAGGGGATGGCAAGAGACCCAGTACTTC. As protein: CASSLNRGWQETQYF.